These T cell receptor beta chains were read from a single sample in a study of T cells in Graves' hyperthyroidism and ophthalmopathy. Using its own MiXCR run on the multiplex PCR reads, TCRdb lists one record per CDR3 protein. Found here are 300,000 to 450,000 distinct CDR3 sequences, approximately 25% of them singletons; the top ten hold more than 60%. Sequenced input: blood. Receptors were obtained from a man in his fifties with Graves' hyperthyroidism. CDR3s include the opening cysteine and the closing phenylalanine or tryptophan. The D gene is left open where the match is weak. Size values are once, few and many counts, or a class for expanded clones, and some rows have none.

>TRBV18|TRBD2|16|TRBJ2-1|many
CASSRTGTSDYNEQFF
TGTGCCAGCTCGCGAACGGGGACTAGCGACTACAATGAGCAGTTCTTC
>TRBV29-1|TRBD1|15|TRBJ2-3|few
CSVEGGTGVTDTQYF
TGCAGCGTTGAGGGCGGGACAGGGGTTACAGATACGCAGTATTTT
>TRBV6-6|TRBD2|16|TRBJ2-1|.
CASSYGRTSGIDEQFF
TGTGCCAGCAGTTACGGTAGAACTAGCGGGATTGATGAGCAGTTCTTC
>TRBV13|TRBD1|14|TRBJ1-2|.
CASSATGGGAGYTF
TGTGCCAGCAGCGCAACGGGAGGGGGCGCGGGCTACACCTTC
>TRBV14|TRBD2|17|TRBJ2-1|few
CASSQTGTSGEYNEQFF
TGTGCCAGCAGCCAAACCGGGACTAGCGGGGAATACAATGAGCAGTTCTTC
>TRBV28|.|14|TRBJ1-1|.
CASRPFDRNTEAFF
TGTGCCAGCAGGCCCTTTGACAGAAACACTGAAGCTTTCTTT
>TRBV7-2|TRBD2|16|TRBJ2-7|few
CASSLVQGLATYEQYF
TGTGCCAGCAGCTTAGTTCAGGGACTAGCGACTTACGAGCAGTACTTC
>TRBV30|.|12|TRBJ2-2|.
CAWSSQTGELFF
TGTGCCTGGAGCTCTCAAACCGGGGAGCTGTTTTTT
>TRBV24-1|.|15|TRBJ2-7|.
CATSDFRDGGYEQYF
TGTGCCACCAGTGATTTTAGGGACGGAGGCTACGAGCAGTACTTC
>TRBV5-1|.|12|TRBJ1-1|.
CASSLQGIEAFF
TGCGCCAGCAGCTTACAGGGTATCGAAGCTTTCTTT
>TRBV30|TRBD2|15|TRBJ2-3|.
CAWSPLAGVRDTQYF
TGTGCCTGGAGTCCACTAGCGGGAGTACGGGATACGCAGTATTTT
>TRBV3-1|.|13|TRBJ1-5|.
CASSPTVDQPQHF
TGTGCCAGCAGCCCCACCGTGGATCAGCCCCAGCATTTT
>TRBV5-4|.|15|TRBJ2-1|.
CASKLGGGSYNEQFF
TGTGCCAGCAAGCTTGGAGGGGGCTCCTACAATGAGCAGTTCTTC
>TRBV12-3/TRBV12-4|.|19|TRBJ2-6|.
CASSSTLGRGSSGANVLTF
TGTGCCAGCAGTTCCACCCTTGGACGGGGGAGCTCTGGGGCCAACGTCCTGACTTTC
>TRBV6-1|.|15|TRBJ1-3|few
CASSISPMDRNTIYF
TGTGCCAGCAGTATATCCCCCATGGACAGAAACACCATATATTTT
>TRBV12-3/TRBV12-4|TRBD1|16|TRBJ2-7|.
CASSLARQGNPYEQYF
TGTGCCAGCAGTTTAGCGCGACAGGGGAACCCCTACGAGCAGTACTTC
>TRBV7-3|.|13|TRBJ1-1|.
CASSLMANTEAFF
TGTGCCAGCAGCTTAATGGCGAACACTGAAGCTTTCTTT
>TRBV5-5|TRBD1|15|TRBJ1-5|.
CASSHRTGAGQPQHF
TGTGCCAGCAGCCATAGGACAGGGGCGGGTCAGCCCCAGCATTTT
>TRBV18|.|16|TRBJ2-7|few
CASSSLRQDRVYEQYF
TGTGCCAGCTCATCACTAAGACAGGATCGGGTTTACGAGCAGTACTTC
>TRBV7-9|.|15|TRBJ2-7|many
CASSTTTGISYEQYF
TGTGCCAGCAGCACCACGACAGGTATCTCCTACGAGCAGTACTTC
>TRBV11-2|TRBD2|14|TRBJ2-4|.
CASSRLAGRDIQYF
TGTGCCAGCAGCCGTTTAGCGGGAAGGGACATTCAGTACTTC
>TRBV6-1|.|14|TRBJ2-5|many
CASSDATGEETQYF
TGTGCCAGCAGTGACGCGACGGGGGAAGAGACCCAGTACTTC
>TRBV2|.|14|TRBJ1-5|.
CASSGGAGNQPQHF
TGTGCCAGCAGTGGAGGTGCAGGCAATCAGCCCCAGCATTTT
>TRBV20-1|.|12|TRBJ2-1|.
CSARASEVEQFF
TGCAGTGCTAGAGCGTCAGAGGTTGAGCAGTTCTTC
>TRBV5-8|TRBD2|15|TRBJ2-5|few
CASSAGTSVWETQYF
TGTGCCAGCAGCGCCGGGACTAGCGTATGGGAGACCCAGTACTTC
>TRBV5-1|TRBD2|16|TRBJ2-5|few
CASSERASGSGETQYF
TGCGCCAGCAGCGAGAGGGCTAGCGGGAGCGGAGAGACCCAGTACTTC
>TRBV27|.|16|TRBJ1-6|.
CASSAGTSPGNSPLHF
TGTGCCAGCAGTGCGGGGACAAGCCCTGGTAATTCACCCCTCCACTTT
>TRBV10-2|.|12|TRBJ2-3|few
CASMASSDTQYF
TGCGCCAGCATGGCTAGTTCAGATACGCAGTATTTT
>TRBV9|TRBD2|13|TRBJ2-1|.
CASALAGADEQFF
TGTGCCAGCGCGCTAGCGGGAGCGGATGAGCAGTTCTTC
>TRBV11-1|.|13|TRBJ1-2|once
CASSVEGVYGYTF
TGTGCCAGCAGCGTCGAAGGGGTGTATGGCTACACCTTC
>TRBV12-3/TRBV12-4|TRBD1|12|TRBJ1-6|once
CASRQGGVPLHF
TGTGCCAGCAGACAGGGGGGCGTACCCCTCCACTTT
>TRBV5-1|TRBD2|17|TRBJ2-1|few
CASSLGLAGTLYNEQFF
TGCGCCAGCAGCTTGGGATTAGCGGGAACCCTTTACAATGAGCAGTTCTTC
>TRBV10-3|TRBD2|17|TRBJ2-2|.
CAISDRASGRNTGELFF
TGTGCCATCAGTGATCGGGCTAGCGGGCGGAACACCGGGGAGCTGTTTTTT
>TRBV11-3|TRBD1|13|TRBJ2-2|many
CASSNTGAGELFF
TGTGCCAGCAGCAATACAGGGGCCGGGGAGCTGTTTTTT
>TRBV3-1|TRBD1|14|TRBJ1-1|many
CASRPTGTNTEAFF
TGTGCCAGCAGACCGACAGGGACGAACACTGAAGCTTTCTTT
>TRBV6-1|.|15|TRBJ2-2|few
CASSESSAFTGELFF
TGTGCCAGCAGTGAGTCAAGCGCCTTCACCGGGGAGCTGTTTTTT
>TRBV2|TRBD2|15|TRBJ2-1|.
CASSEGLAYIDEQFF
TGTGCCAGCAGTGAGGGACTAGCGTACATCGATGAGCAGTTCTTC
>TRBV18|TRBD2|17|TRBJ2-1|few
CASSPQWGGGVSNEQFF
TGTGCCAGCTCACCCCAATGGGGGGGAGGCGTTTCCAATGAGCAGTTCTTC
>TRBV12-3/TRBV12-4|.|13|TRBJ1-3|few
CASSVQGQNTIYF
TGTGCCAGCAGTGTACAGGGACAAAACACCATATATTTT
>TRBV27|.|16|TRBJ2-7|few
CASSLSLAGPPYEQYF
TGTGCCAGCAGTTTAAGTTTGGCGGGTCCCCCATACGAGCAGTACTTC